Shown below are 8 T cell receptor beta chains from a single sample sequenced in a study of cytotoxic CD8 clonotypes in ibrutinib-treated CLL. The repertoire was sequenced with immunoSEQ multiplex PCR; TCRdb's copy has only in-frame clones and lacks some. The profile shows roughly 51,000 clones, approximately 51% of them singletons. This specimen consisted of PBMCs, obtained after 12 months of ibrutinib treatment. These receptors came from a human donor with chronic lymphocytic leukemia.

The chain is built from TRBV14 and TRBJ2-2; 9 bases are shared with TRBD2. CDR3 length: 17 amino acids. CDR1 is SGHDN and CDR2 is FVKESK in the germline V gene. J gave up 3 bases and V 0 bases, and 5 bases lay outside the gene matches. The CDR3 region has the DNA TGTGCCAGCAGCCAAGAAAGAATAGCGGGGGACACCGGGGAGCTGTTTTTT. This codes for CASSQERIAGDTGELFF.

The CDR3 loop reads CASSLRGLDTQYF. The CDR3 DNA sequence: TGTGCCAGCAGTTTACGGGGGTTAGATACGCAGTATTTT. The chain uses TRBV28 and TRBJ2-3, with D possibly matching TRBD2 (6 bases). Deletions cut 2 bases from V and 5 bases from J, with 8 bases between. The CDR3 consists of 13 residues. Germline loops: CDR1 MDHEN, CDR2 SYDVKM.

The table lists this clone with many counts. The rearrangement links TRBV28 to TRBJ2-7; D may be TRBD2 (6 bases). With 5 bases removed from V and 6 bases from J, the gap between germline ends came to 20 bases. The CDR3 has 15 amino acids. The V gene's germline CDR1 is MDHEN and CDR2 SYDVKM. The CDR3 region has the DNA TGTGCCAGCAGTCCCCCTGGAGGGGAATTGGGCGAGCAGTACTTC. It encodes CASSPPGGELGEQYF.

The gene calls are TRBV5-3 and TRBJ2-3, with TRBD2 matching over 7 bases. TRBV5-3 is labeled an ORF, and its function is uncertain. The CDR3 has 15 residues. Germline trimming cut 5 bases from V and 1 base from J; bases unmatched to any gene: 7. The CDR3 here is CARRPEREGTDTQYF. For the CDR3, the DNA is TGTGCCAGAAGACCTGAGCGGGAAGGCACAGATACGCAGTATTTT.

For this clone: One junction end does not reproduce the germline sequence, and a read error may be involved. This chain joins TRBV5-1 and TRBJ2-7; 10 bases align to TRBD2. CDR1 SGHRS and CDR2 YFSETQ come from the germline V gene. The length of the CDR3 is 15 residues. The CDR3 sequence: CASSLGLAGGNEQYF. For the CDR3, the DNA is TGCGCCAGCAGTTTGGGTTTAGCGGGAGGAAATGAGCAGTACTTC.

The sample holds one count of this clone. This sequence joins TRBV7-9 and TRBJ2-7; 7 bases line up with TRBD1. Looked up from germline, CDR1 is SEHNR and CDR2 is FQNEAQ (reference sequence). The CDR3 has 14 amino acids. Losses at the gene ends were 1 base for V and 1 base for J; bases not matched to a gene: 1. CDR3: CASSLDRGSYEQYF. Here the CDR3 DNA reads TGTGCCAGCAGCTTAGACAGGGGATCCTACGAGCAGTACTTC.

This chain joins TRBV5-5 and TRBJ2-7, with TRBD2 matching 10 bases. The CDR3 spans 18 residues. The ends lost 4 bases at V and 3 bases at J; junction bases unmatched: 16. Germline CDR1 and CDR2: SGHKS and YYEKEE (reference sequence). The CDR3 coding sequence is TGTGCCAGCAGCCCCCCGGGGGGTTGGACTAGCGGTAACTACGAGCAGTACTTC. It specifies CASSPPGGWTSGNYEQYF.

This clone was counted many times. The chain uses TRBV27 and TRBJ2-1; D uncertain. The V end lost 8 bases, the J end lost 6 bases, and 8 bases lay between the germline ends. Germline CDR1 and CDR2: MNHEY and SMNVEV (reference sequence). CDR3 length equals 11 residues. For the CDR3, the DNA is TGTGCCAGCGGGAAATTCAATGAGCAGTTCTTC. This gives the protein CASGKFNEQFF.